The rows below give T cell receptor beta chains drawn from one sample of a study of blood T cell repertoires in COVID-19. Clones were sequenced by immunoSEQ multiplex PCR, and TCRdb holds only the in-frame ones, with some missing. Seen here are about 400,000 clones, roughly 88% observed once, and the top ten hold roughly 2%. Sequencing input: PBMCs or T cells enriched from blood (not recorded which). The receptors were gathered from a woman aged 40 to 50 with acute COVID-19. Both conserved end residues are trimmed from each CDR3. The D gene is left open where the match is weak. Clone size appears in some rows only: once, few, many, or a class for an expanded clone.

>once|.|TRBV29-1
SVARDNYEQY
>.|TRBD1|TRBV3-1/TRBV3-2
ASSRQGYSNQPQH
>.|TRBD2|TRBV3-1/TRBV3-2
ASSQPLAGGAGELF
>.|.|TRBV4-2
ASSQTRVQPQH
>.|.|TRBV6-5
ASSTNQGRAF
>.|.|TRBV4-1
ASSQAPGPNTEAF
>.|.|TRBV7-9
ASSLAEEAPH
>.|.|TRBV6-5
ASSPYDSPNYGYT
>.|TRBD1|TRBV2
ASKRQGQTQY
>once|TRBD1|TRBV2
ASSATTGAHGNGYT
>.|TRBD1|TRBV19
ASSHRGSQH
>.|TRBD1|TRBV10-3
ATTGTGVYEQY
>.|.|TRBV2
ASSSPPNTEAF
>.|.|TRBV20-1
SARLSTEAF
>.|TRBD1|TRBV10-3
AISESGTGSYNEQF
>.|TRBD2|TRBV3-1/TRBV3-2
ASSLRRGGQY
>.|TRBD2|TRBV9
ASSPGSGGNYEQY
>.|.|TRBV27
ASSFRLGNEQF
>.|.|TRBV5-4
ASSPRIGDGYT
>.|TRBD1|TRBV28
ASRPGTGQIYGYT
>.|TRBD1|TRBV27
ASSSSRGQASTDTQY
>.|TRBD1|TRBV3-1/TRBV3-2
ASSPWDRNTDTQY
>.|.|TRBV5-4
ASSLDGGNQETQY
>.|.|TRBV5-6
ASSLDLNTEAF
>.|.|TRBV19
ASKSPGNYGYT
>.|TRBD2|TRBV19
ASSIVSSGGGQDTQY
>.|TRBD2|TRBV5-5
ASSPPRELAISEQY
>.|TRBD1|TRBV6-5
ASRDSETYGYT
>.|.|TRBV25-1
ASSANHDREDGYT
>.|TRBD2|TRBV5-4
ASSSPGGQDEQF
>.|.|TRBV6-5
ASGKRGGQEKTQY
>.|TRBD2|TRBV18
ASSPPTSGGQETQY
>.|.|TRBV5-5
ASSPVGFGGVNTEAF
>.|TRBD2|TRBV20-1
SASRGLAGLQSYNEQF
>.|.|TRBV12-3/TRBV12-4
ASSSGSREQY
>.|.|TRBV18
ASSYDRFEPQH
>.|.|TRBV18
ASSPKGDNEQY
>.|.|TRBV7-2
ASSKTGRDTGELF
>.|TRBD2|TRBV7-9
ASSRITSGGDTQY
>.|TRBD1|TRBV19
ASSITGGNQPQH
>.|TRBD2|TRBV19
ASSPQLVSGGFLHTQY
>once|.|TRBV5-1
ASSLVSGSEEKLF